Below are 30 T cell receptor beta chains sequenced from a single sample in a study of blood T cells in healthy people across ages. With a J-beta primer mix and a sample-barcoded 5' primer, a second PCR ran 7 to 11 cycles. In TCRdb, the 5' RACE reads were re-called with MiXCR into one record per CDR3 protein. The top ten clones hold more than 8% of a sample with roughly 700,000 distinct CDR3 sequences, roughly 25% of them seen once. This sample was shared with a second study, whose subject was T cells of mothers and their children.

Sequencing was performed on blood. All receptors come from a boy aged 10-17 years in good health.

The CDR3 region is CASSSPPTGSYEQYF. The CDR3 DNA is TGTGCCAGCAGTTCGCCCCCAACGGGCTCCTACGAGCAGTACTTC. V usage is TRBV28 and J usage is TRBJ2-5; unclear D gene. The better agreement between TRBJ2-7 and the DNA end casts doubt on the J call. CDR3 length: 15 amino acids. Per germline, CDR1 MDHEN and CDR2 SYDVKM.

Regarding this clonotype: The junction departs from the called germline gene at one end, perhaps through a read error. The V and J genes are TRBV7-9 and TRBJ2-1; the D call may be TRBD1 or TRBD2 (7 bases each). CDR1 SEHNR and CDR2 FQNEAQ come from the germline V gene (reference sequence). This CDR3 is 16 amino acids long. The CDR3 DNA reads as TGTGCCAGCAGCCCCAGGGGGGGTACCTCCCACAATGAGCAGTTCTTC. Translating gives CASSPRGGTSHNEQFF. The whole variable domain, filled in from reference TRBV7-9 and TRBJ2-1, reads DTGVSQNPRHKITKRGQNVTFRCDPISEHNRLYWYRQTLGQGPEFLTYFQNEAQLEKSRLLSDRFSAERPKGSFSTLEIQRTEQGDSAMYLCASSPRGGTSHNEQFFGPGTRLTVL.

The chain carries TRBV4-1 and TRBJ2-5; no clear D gene. The CDR3 sequence is 13 residues long. Germline V CDR1 and CDR2: MGHRA, YSYEKL. The germline V and J ends were trimmed by 1 base and 11 bases, with 14 bases remaining between them. In nucleotides, the CDR3 is TGCGCCAGCAGCCAAGTAGGCGCACGTGAGCAGTACTTC. This codes for CASSQVGAREQYF.

This clonotype was seen a handful of times. The V and J genes are TRBV20-1 and TRBJ2-5; TRBD2 matches 7 bases. CDR1 and CDR2 from the germline V gene are DFQATT and SNEGSKA (reference sequence). The CDR3 contains 15 residues. V trimming: 0 bases; J trimming: 5 bases; junction bases outside the gene matches: 9. CDR3 protein: CSARDPRKAGETQYF. CDR3 DNA sequence: TGCAGTGCTAGAGATCCTCGGAAAGCGGGGGAGACCCAGTACTTC.

There are a few counts of this clonotype. This sequence joins TRBV10-3 and TRBJ2-7; D not resolved. The CDR3 totals 8 residues. Germline CDR1 and CDR2: ENHRY and SYGVKD. CDR3 bases: TGTGCTCCGAACGAGCAGTACTTC. Encoded protein: CAPNEQYF.

The J gene is TRBJ2-1, the V gene TRBV7-6, with unresolved D. Germline V gene sequence: CDR1 SGHVS, CDR2 FNYEAQ. This CDR3 has 15 amino acids. Trimming took 0 bases from V and 4 from J, leaving 10 bases between them. CDR3 region: CASSLASLVYNEQFF. The CDR3 DNA reads TGTGCCAGCAGCTTAGCGAGTCTAGTATACAATGAGCAGTTCTTC.

The CDR3 loop reads CSASPHSGLAGGRFYEQYF. Here the CDR3 DNA reads TGCAGTGCTAGTCCCCACTCGGGACTAGCGGGAGGTCGGTTCTACGAGCAGTACTTC. The chain uses TRBV20-1 and TRBJ2-7; TRBD2 matches 15 bases. Germline V lookup: CDR1 DFQATT, CDR2 SNEGSKA (reference sequence). Unmatched junction bases numbered 15, after V lost 3 bases and J lost 3 bases. The CDR3 is 19 residues long.

This chain connects TRBV15 to TRBJ2-3; TRBD2 agrees at 8 bases. V was pared by 1 base and J by 8 bases, with 2 bases of the junction left unmatched. CDR3 length equals 13 residues. CDR1 is LNHNV, CDR2 YYDKDF, per germline (reference sequence). CDR3 residues: CATSRVAGLTQYF. Written as DNA, the CDR3 is TGTGCCACCAGCAGAGTAGCGGGGCTTACGCAGTATTTT.

This clonotype turned up a few times. This chain joins TRBV6-5 and TRBJ2-7; a possible D gene is TRBD2 (6 bases). This CDR3 is built from 13 residues. Trimming took off 2 bases at V and 6 bases at J, with 11 bases between the two ends. The V gene's germline CDR1 is MNHEY and CDR2 SVGAGI. The CDR3 DNA is TGTGCCAGCAGTTACGCGGGGTCCATCGAGCAGTACTTC. Translating it yields CASSYAGSIEQYF.

The chain carries TRBV29-1 and TRBJ2-7; possibly TRBD1 or TRBD2 for D (5 bases each). V gave up 2 bases and J gave up 2 bases, with 10 bases separating them. This CDR3 is built from 13 residues. The germline CDR1 and CDR2 sequences are SQVTM and ANQGSEA. The CDR3 loop is CSVEKGDAYEQYF. The CDR3 coding sequence is TGCAGCGTTGAAAAAGGGGACGCCTACGAGCAGTACTTC.

The gene calls are TRBV5-6 and TRBJ1-4, with D perhaps TRBD1 (6 bases). The germline CDR1 and CDR2 sequences are SGHDT and YYEEEE. V was shortened by 4 bases and J by 5 bases, with 15 bases between the two germline ends. The CDR3 sequence is 15 residues long. The CDR3 DNA sequence: TGTGCCAGCAGCGGAGACAGGAACCCCAATGAAAAACTGTTTTTT. This encodes CASSGDRNPNEKLFF.

This clonotype has a handful of counts. V and J are TRBV6-2 or TRBV6-3 and TRBJ1-2, with unresolved D. The V end lost 7 bases, the J end lost 5 bases, and 11 bases lay between the germline ends. CDR1 is MNHEY and CDR2 is SVGEGT in the germline V gene. CDR3 length: 12 amino acids. CDR3 sequence reads: CASTIGGYGYTF. The CDR3 DNA sequence: TGTGCCAGCACCATCGGAGGGTATGGCTACACCTTC.

V usage is TRBV7-9 and J usage is TRBJ1-1; a weak D match, TRBD1 (6 bases). The CDR3 is made up of 19 amino acids. Trimming removed 2 bases at V and 0 bases at J, with 22 bases between. The germline gives CDR1 SEHNR, CDR2 FQNEAQ (reference sequence). CDR3 bases: TGTGCCAGCAGCTTATATCCCATCCAGGGGCCGCAAATGAACACTGAAGCTTTCTTT. Amino acid sequence: CASSLYPIQGPQMNTEAFF.

The chain links TRBV7-9 to TRBJ2-5; maybe TRBD1 (6 bases). Between the trimmed V and J ends, which lost 1 base and 11 bases, there was a span of 20 bases. Germline lookup yields CDR1 SEHNR and CDR2 FQNEAQ (reference sequence). CDR3 length: 15 residues. The CDR3 DNA follows: TGTGCCAGCAGCTTAGGTTCAGGGGCCCTCCCTGAGCAGTACTTC. Encoded protein: CASSLGSGALPEQYF.

This sequence joins TRBV9 and TRBJ2-7; D possibly uses TRBD1 or TRBD2 (5 bases each). The CDR3 runs to 15 residues. Germline CDR1 SGDLS, CDR2 YYNGEE. V was trimmed by 4 bases and J by 3 bases, leaving 17 bases between them. Here the CDR3 reads CASSSIPGPRYEQYF. The CDR3 DNA reads as TGTGCCAGCAGCTCAATCCCGGGACCCCGCTACGAGCAGTACTTC.

The chain joins TRBV19 to TRBJ1-5, with D possibly being TRBD1 (5 bases). V was cut by 5 bases and J by 2 bases, with 13 bases left in between. This CDR3 has 15 amino acids. Germline V gene data show CDR1 as LNHDA and CDR2 as SQIVND (reference sequence). This CDR3 reads CASSSPGYGNQPQHF. The DNA of the CDR3 is TGTGCCAGTAGTTCCCCAGGGTACGGCAATCAGCCCCAGCATTTT. Filled out from reference TRBV19 and TRBJ1-5, the complete variable domain reads DGGITQSPKYLFRKEGQNVTLSCEQNLNHDAMYWYRQDPGQGLRLIYYSQIVNDFQKGDIAEGYSVSREKKESFPLTVTSAQKNPTAFYLCASSSPGYGNQPQHFGDGTRLSIL.

This chain links TRBV29-1 with TRBJ2-3, with D perhaps matching TRBD1 or TRBD2 (7 bases each). Trimming stripped 2 bases from V and 4 bases from J, with 10 bases between. This CDR3 contains 13 residues. CDR1 and CDR2 from the germline V gene are SQVTM and ANQGSEA. CDR3 sequence (DNA): TGCAGCGTTGAAAGCGGGACAGCAGATACGCAGTATTTT. This encodes CSVESGTADTQYF.

This chain joins TRBV4-1 and TRBJ2-4; D not certain. Germline lookup yields CDR1 MGHRA and CDR2 YSYEKL. The CDR3 sequence is 18 residues long. The V end was cut by 1 base, the J end by 0 bases, with 16 bases between. DNA of the CDR3: TGCGCCAGCAGCCAAGGCCTAACAGCGCCTCTAGCCAAAAACATTCAGTACTTC. Protein: CASSQGLTAPLAKNIQYF.

With regard to this clonotype: Germline is not matched at one junction end, which may reflect a read error. The chain carries TRBV7-6 and TRBJ2-7; D is tentatively TRBD1 or TRBD2 (5 bases each). The CDR3 runs to 17 residues. CDR1 is SGHVS, CDR2 FNYEAQ, per germline. The CDR3 protein is CTSSLAPIGTGSYEQYF. The CDR3 DNA is TGTACCAGCAGCTTAGCGCCCATAGGGACGGGCTCCTACGAGCAGTACTTC.

The table lists this clonotype with a few counts. This sequence joins TRBV6-6 and TRBJ1-5; 8 positions match TRBD1. CDR1 is MNHNY and CDR2 is SVGAGI in the germline V gene (reference sequence). The CDR3 has 19 amino acids. Trimming took 2 bases from V and 2 from J; bases not matched to a gene: 14. This CDR3 is CASSYSGQGGRSGNQPQHF. The DNA for the CDR3 is TGTGCCAGCAGTTACAGCGGACAGGGCGGACGGTCAGGCAATCAGCCCCAGCATTTT.

The V and J genes are TRBV19 and TRBJ1-2; 8 bases map to TRBD1. Per germline, CDR1 LNHDA and CDR2 SQIVND (reference sequence). The CDR3 consists of 13 residues. Losses at the gene ends were 5 bases for V and 10 bases for J; bases not matched to a gene: 9. The CDR3 DNA follows: TGTGCCAGTAGTCCACATCCGGGACAGGACTACACCTTC. Protein: CASSPHPGQDYTF.

The table lists this clonotype with a count of one. The chain carries TRBV12-3 or TRBV12-4 and TRBJ2-1; the match to TRBD2 covers 8 bases. The ends lost 5 bases at V and 8 bases at J; junction bases unmatched: 11. This CDR3 spans 15 amino acids. This CDR3 reads CASSGVRAGADEQFF. CDR3 sequence (DNA): TGTGCCAGCAGTGGGGTAAGAGCGGGAGCCGATGAGCAGTTCTTC.

The table lists this clonotype with a few counts. The chain is built from TRBV12-3 or TRBV12-4 and TRBJ1-2; D is unresolved. The V and J ends lost 0 bases and 3 bases respectively, with 8 bases between them. The CDR3 runs to 14 residues. The CDR3 loop is CASSLAFADYGYTF. CDR3 nucleotides: TGTGCCAGCAGTTTAGCGTTCGCAGACTATGGCTACACCTTC.

V and J are TRBV29-1 and TRBJ2-2, with 7 bases that match TRBD2. The trim removed 1 base at V and 1 base at J, leaving 3 bases unmatched. CDR1 is SQVTM and CDR2 is ANQGSEA in the germline V gene. The length of the CDR3 is 15 residues. Here the CDR3 reads CSVEGGEGNTGELFF. CDR3 DNA sequence: TGCAGCGTTGAAGGCGGGGAGGGGAACACCGGGGAGCTGTTTTTT.

The chain has TRBV14 and TRBJ2-7; D is ambiguous. The CDR3 loop spans 15 amino acids. Trimming took 1 base from V and 5 from J, leaving 15 bases between them. Germline V gives CDR1 SGHDN, CDR2 FVKESK. CDR3 region: CASSQAEYPIDEQYF. Written as DNA, the CDR3 is TGTGCCAGCAGCCAAGCCGAATACCCCATAGACGAGCAGTACTTC.

This clonotype has more than one count but fewer than ten. The V call is TRBV7-2, the J call TRBJ1-5, with D unclear. This CDR3 is 8 amino acids long. Germline assignment: CDR1 SGHTA and CDR2 FQGNSA. V was cut by 11 bases and J by 11 bases, with 7 bases left in between. In nucleotides, the CDR3 is TGTGCCCGGAGGTCCCAGCATTTT. As protein: CARRSQHF.

The chain joins TRBV20-1 to TRBJ1-6, with D hard to call. In germline, CDR1 is DFQATT, CDR2 SNEGSKA (reference sequence). The ends were cut back, 2 bases at V and 9 bases at J, with 8 bases in the middle. The CDR3 covers 12 residues. Here the CDR3 reads CSARSGVSPLHF. The DNA of the CDR3 is TGCAGTGCTAGATCCGGGGTTTCACCCCTCCACTTT.

V is TRBV12-3 or TRBV12-4 and J is TRBJ2-5; 8 bases agree with TRBD2. The CDR3 runs 15 residues. J was trimmed by 5 bases and V by 5 bases; bases with no gene match: 10. This CDR3 reads CASSGAGAVRETQYF. For the CDR3, the DNA is TGTGCCAGCAGTGGAGCGGGAGCCGTGCGGGAGACCCAGTACTTC.

The chain combines TRBV6-2 or TRBV6-3 with TRBJ2-4; D possibly corresponds to TRBD1 (5 bases). V was shortened by 6 bases and J by 7 bases, with 13 bases between the two germline ends. This CDR3 has 13 amino acids. CDR1 MNHEY and CDR2 SVGEGT come from the germline V gene. CDR3 coding DNA: TGTGCCAGCAGCACCGTGGGGCGGAACATTCAGTACTTC. Protein product: CASSTVGRNIQYF.

The rearrangement links TRBV7-2 to TRBJ2-3, with 7 bases fitting TRBD2. The CDR3 length is 16 residues. The V and J ends lost 4 bases and 4 bases, in that order; junction bases with no gene match: 11. CDR1 is SGHTA and CDR2 is FQGNSA in the germline V gene. For the CDR3, the DNA is TGTGCCAGCAGCTCGCCGGGACTATCCGTTTCAGATACGCAGTATTTT. Translated, it gives CASSSPGLSVSDTQYF.